The T cell receptor beta chain described here comes from a study of CD8 T cells in ankylosing spondylitis. V shed 1 base and J shed 0 bases, with 12 bases lying between them. Germline CDR1 is LNHNV and CDR2 is YYDKDF (reference sequence). The CDR3 has 16 residues. A note on this clonotype: No antigen is known for it.

Making the TCR beta libraries involved quantitative 5'-RACE with molecular barcodes. One entry per CDR3 protein results from TCRdb running MiXCR on the 5' RACE reads. Counted here are under 250,000 distinct CDR3 sequences, roughly 6.6% occurring once; the ten biggest clones make up around 14%. Findings and caveats of the study: A motif in TCR beta, a set of about eight highly homologous variants, appeared characteristic of ankylosing spondylitis blood. According to the report, clones linked to the disease were significantly enriched in matched synovial fluid samples taken from ankylosing spondylitis patients. Clones linked to the disease showed a CD8+ phenotype. They occurred at relatively low frequencies in peripheral blood.

The sample comprised blood, either unsorted or a sorted T cell fraction (not recorded which). This sequence originates from a male donor with ankylosing spondylitis. The chain is built from TRBV15 and TRBJ2-5; no firm D call. The CDR3 loop is CATSRVLPIYQETQYF. CDR3 nucleotide sequence: TGTGCCACCAGCAGAGTCTTACCTATTTACCAAGAGACCCAGTACTTC.